These 27 T cell receptor beta chains came from one sample sequenced in a study of blood T cell repertoires in COVID-19. Generated by immunoSEQ multiplex PCR, the TCRdb table keeps only in-frame clones and is missing some. This repertoire shows 150,000 to 200,000 clones, approximately 90% found once; its top ten account for under 5%. What was sequenced was peripheral blood. The receptor source for this set is a human donor in a cohort sampled during active COVID-19.

The chain combines TRBV3-1 (or the pseudogene TRBV3-2) with TRBJ2-1, with 16 bases fitting TRBD2. Germline V gene lookup returns CDR1 LGHDT and CDR2 YNNKEL (reference sequence). The CDR3 sequence is 21 residues long. V lost 0 bases to trimming and J lost 3 bases; unmatched junction nucleotides: 11. Here the CDR3 reads CASSQEGLAGGPWVSYNEQFF. The CDR3 bases are TGTGCCAGCAGCCAAGAGGGACTAGCGGGAGGGCCGTGGGTCAGCTACAATGAGCAGTTCTTC.

The chain couples TRBV20-1 to TRBJ2-7, with D possibly being TRBD2 (5 bases). The germline gives CDR1 DFQATT, CDR2 SNEGSKA (reference sequence). Trimming removed 3 bases from V and 1 base from J, with 16 bases in between. The CDR3 is 15 amino acids. The CDR3 loop is CSASRPRGLSYEQYF. The DNA of the CDR3 is TGCAGTGCTAGTCGTCCCCGGGGTCTATCCTACGAGCAGTACTTC.

The genes are TRBV2 and TRBJ2-5; D perhaps matches TRBD1 (6 bases). The CDR3 has 15 residues. The V gene lost 5 bases and the J gene lost 2 bases, with 15 bases spanning the gap. Germline values: CDR1 SNHLY, CDR2 FYNNEI. The DNA for the CDR3 is TGTGCCAGCAGTAGGACAGCCCCGTATCAAGAGACCCAGTACTTC. Protein product: CASSRTAPYQETQYF.

In DNA form, the CDR3 reads TGTGCCAGCAGCCAACAGGGATATAACACTGAAGCTTTCTTT. This sequence encodes CASSQQGYNTEAFF. This sequence joins TRBV3-1 (or the pseudogene TRBV3-2) and TRBJ1-1, with D maybe TRBD1 (5 bases). V lost 2 bases and J 2 bases, leaving 9 bases between the germline ends. This CDR3 has 14 amino acids. From germline, CDR1 is LGHDT and CDR2 YNNKEL (reference sequence).

This chain links TRBV5-1 with TRBJ2-1; tentatively, D is TRBD2 (5 bases). V was trimmed by 2 bases and J by 3 bases, leaving 21 bases between them. The CDR3 consists of 18 residues. Germline CDR1 and CDR2: SGHRS and YFSETQ. CDR3 protein: CASSFSEHDTWGYNEQFF. The CDR3 DNA reads TGCGCCAGCAGCTTTAGCGAGCACGATACGTGGGGCTACAATGAGCAGTTCTTC.

This clone was detected only once. The chain uses TRBV4-1 and TRBJ1-5, with D possibly matching TRBD1 (6 bases). The CDR3 loop spans 16 amino acids. The V end was cut by 1 base, the J end by 0 bases, with 10 bases between. Per germline, CDR1 MGHRA and CDR2 YSYEKL. The CDR3 nucleotides are TGCGCCAGCAGCCAAGGGACAGCTTATAGCAATCAGCCCCAGCATTTT. Translating gives CASSQGTAYSNQPQHF.

The rearrangement links TRBV5-1 to TRBJ2-1; 10 bases agree with TRBD2. The V gene's germline CDR1 is SGHRS and CDR2 YFSETQ. V shed 2 bases, J shed 10 bases, and the junction held 15 bases outside the gene matches. The CDR3 extends over 17 amino acids. CDR3 bases: TGCGCCAGCAGCTTCATCTCGAGCGGGAGGGCCCGGGGGGAGCAGTTCTTC. It yields the protein CASSFISSGRARGEQFF.

This clone was observed a single time. This chain links TRBV4-3 with TRBJ2-2, with a possible D match to TRBD2 (5 bases). The germline V gene has CDR1 LGHNA and CDR2 YSLEER. The V end lost 3 bases, the J end lost 0 bases, and 11 bases lay between the germline ends. There are 16 residues in the CDR3. CDR3 in amino acids: CASSQSGSTNTGELFF. The DNA of the CDR3 is TGCGCCAGCAGCCAGTCGGGAAGCACGAACACCGGGGAGCTGTTTTTT.

This chain joins TRBV5-4 and TRBJ1-6; TRBD1 agrees at 8 bases. CDR1 and CDR2 from the germline V gene are SGHNT and YYREEE (reference sequence). J lost 8 bases, V lost 0 bases, and 7 bases had no gene match. This CDR3 has 16 amino acids. In DNA form, the CDR3 reads TGTGCCAGCAGCTTGGCCACCCAGGGGGCGTATTCACCCCTCCACTTT. The encoded protein is CASSLATQGAYSPLHF.

The rearrangement joins TRBV6-1 to TRBJ1-6; 11 bases line up with TRBD1. This CDR3 spans 15 amino acids. V gave up 0 bases and J gave up 10 bases; unmatched junction bases: 2. CDR1 is MNHNS and CDR2 is SASEGT in the germline V gene. The CDR3 DNA follows: TGTGCCAGCAGTGAAGCGGACAGGGGGCAATCACCCCTCCACTTT. Its protein is CASSEADRGQSPLHF.

CDR3 sequence: CATRGDTSGDQPQHF. The CDR3 nucleotides are TGTGCCACTCGGGGGGACACCTCGGGGGATCAGCCCCAGCATTTT. V usage is TRBV19 and J usage is TRBJ1-5; a possible D gene is TRBD1 (6 bases). The V gene lost 10 bases and the J gene lost 5 bases, with 21 bases spanning the gap. Germline CDR1 and CDR2: LNHDA and SQIVND (reference sequence). This CDR3 contains 15 residues. Full variable domain (remainder filled in from reference TRBV19 and TRBJ1-5): DGGITQSPKYLFRKEGQNVTLSCEQNLNHDAMYWYRQDPGQGLRLIYYSQIVNDFQKGDIAEGYSVSREKKESFPLTVTSAQKNPTAFYLCATRGDTSGDQPQHFGDGTRLSIL.

The rearrangement uses TRBV5-1 and TRBJ2-2; 8 nucleotides line up with TRBD2. Germline loops: CDR1 SGHRS, CDR2 YFSETQ. J was trimmed by 4 bases and V by 1 base; bases with no gene match: 6. The CDR3 extends over 16 amino acids. The CDR3 coding sequence is TGCGCCAGCAGCTTGACGGGGGGGCCTAGCACCGGGGAGCTGTTTTTT. Encoded protein: CASSLTGGPSTGELFF.

This rearrangement joins TRBV27 to TRBJ2-1; 13 positions match TRBD2. There are 18 residues in the CDR3. V lost 2 bases and J lost 4; bases outside the gene matches: 8. Looked up from germline, CDR1 is MNHEY and CDR2 is SMNVEV (reference sequence). The CDR3 region is CASSLNPPGLAGYNEQFF. CDR3 nucleotides: TGTGCCAGCAGTTTAAACCCCCCGGGACTAGCGGGGTACAATGAGCAGTTCTTC.

The chain recombines TRBV11-2 with TRBJ2-4; D might be TRBD1 (6 bases). This CDR3 comprises 14 residues. Germline lookup yields CDR1 SGHAT and CDR2 FQNNGV. Between the trimmed V and J ends, which lost 6 bases and 8 bases, there was a span of 17 bases. The DNA for the CDR3 is TGTGCCAGCAGTTATAACAGGGCCATGGACATTCAGTACTTC. Protein sequence: CASSYNRAMDIQYF.

This chain links TRBV7-9 with TRBJ2-7, with TRBD1 identical over 10 bases. V trimming: 5 bases; J trimming: 4 bases; junction bases outside the gene matches: 5. Germline V gene data show CDR1 as SEHNR and CDR2 as FQNEAQ (reference sequence). There are 14 residues in the CDR3. The CDR3 protein is CASSVDRGEYEQYF. The CDR3 DNA is TGTGCCAGCAGCGTGGACAGGGGGGAATACGAGCAGTACTTC.

This clone was seen just once. The chain combines TRBV19 with TRBJ2-4; a possible D gene is TRBD2 (5 bases). Germline V gives CDR1 LNHDA, CDR2 SQIVND (reference sequence). The CDR3 contains 17 residues. The V end was cut by 0 bases, the J end by 1 base, with 13 bases between. In DNA form, the CDR3 reads TGTGCCAGTAGTATAGACTTATGGCTAGCCGCCAAAAACATTCAGTACTTC. Translated: CASSIDLWLAAKNIQYF.

The chain links TRBV9 to TRBJ2-2, with D unresolved. V was clipped by 0 bases and J by 2 bases, with 11 bases between them. This CDR3 has 16 amino acids. Per germline, CDR1 SGDLS and CDR2 YYNGEE. The CDR3 here is CASSVGPTFNTGELFF. The CDR3 DNA reads as TGTGCCAGCAGCGTAGGTCCCACTTTTAACACCGGGGAGCTGTTTTTT.

The chain employs TRBV12-3 or TRBV12-4 and TRBJ2-7; TRBD2 agrees at 8 bases. With 7 bases clipped from V and 2 bases from J, the junction kept 4 bases outside the gene matches. The CDR3 has 13 residues. The CDR3 DNA is TGTGCCAGCAACGTAGCGGGGACCTACGAGCAGTACTTC. Translating gives CASNVAGTYEQYF.

The rearrangement uses TRBV4-3 and TRBJ2-7; 7 positions match TRBD1. The V gene end was trimmed by 0 bases and the J gene end by 2 bases; junction bases not matched to a gene: 7. Looked up from germline, CDR1 is LGHNA and CDR2 is YSLEER. The CDR3 is made up of 16 amino acids. The CDR3 region is CASSQDTGTVAYEQYF. In DNA, the CDR3 is TGCGCCAGCAGCCAAGATACCGGGACAGTCGCCTACGAGCAGTACTTC.

In this sample, this clone turned up a few times. The chain joins TRBV7-6 to TRBJ2-2; D not certain. Germline V gene data show CDR1 as SGHVS and CDR2 as FNYEAQ. V was cut by 4 bases and J by 6 bases, with 6 bases left in between. This CDR3 has 12 residues. DNA for the CDR3: TGTGCCAGCAGCTCGACTTCCGGGGAGCTGTTTTTT. This translates into CASSSTSGELFF. Filled out from reference TRBV7-6 and TRBJ2-2, the complete variable domain reads GAGVSQSPRYKVTKRGQDVALRCDPISGHVSLYWYRQALGQGPEFLTYFNYEAQQDKSGLPNDRFSAERPEGSISTLTIQRTEQRDSAMYRCASSSTSGELFFGEGSRLTVL.

V and J are TRBV11-2 and TRBJ2-3, with a tentative D call TRBD2 (5 bases). The germline V gene has CDR1 SGHAT and CDR2 FQNNGV. The CDR3 spans 14 residues. Between the trimmed V and J ends, which lost 5 bases and 2 bases, there was a span of 11 bases. The CDR3 DNA follows: TGTGCCAGCAGCGAAGGGAGTTACACAGATACGCAGTATTTT. This encodes CASSEGSYTDTQYF. The entire variable domain, with the rest obtained from reference TRBV11-2 and TRBJ2-3, is as follows: EAGVAQSPRYKIIEKRQSVAFWCNPISGHATLYWYQQILGQGPKLLIQFQNNGVVDDSQLPKDRFSAERLKGVDSTLKIQPAKLEDSAVYLCASSEGSYTDTQYFGPGTRLTVL.

The chain recombines TRBV5-6 with TRBJ1-3, with 7 positions matching TRBD1. V lost 4 bases, J lost 0 bases, and 7 bases stayed unmatched. CDR1 SGHDT and CDR2 YYEEEE come from the germline V gene. The CDR3 is made up of 16 amino acids. The CDR3 spells CASSRLQGPSGNTIYF. In nucleotides, the CDR3 is TGTGCCAGCAGCCGATTACAGGGGCCCTCTGGAAACACCATATATTTT.

This chain joins TRBV7-8 and TRBJ2-5; tentative D call: TRBD1 (5 bases). With 0 bases removed from V and 0 bases from J, the gap between germline ends came to 14 bases. The CDR3 is 17 residues long. Looked up from germline, CDR1 is SGHVS and CDR2 is FQNEAQ. CDR3 in DNA: TGTGCCAGCAGCTTAGCGAGAGCAGGGCGGTACCAAGAGACCCAGTACTTC. Its protein product is CASSLARAGRYQETQYF.

The chain joins TRBV7-8 to TRBJ2-5, with 13 bases that match TRBD2. The germline V gene encodes CDR1 SGHVS and CDR2 FQNEAQ. The V segment lost 5 bases and the J segment 4 bases; nucleotides outside the gene matches: 7. The CDR3 contains 16 residues. The CDR3 region has the DNA TGTGCCAGCAGCCGAGGACTAGCGGGAGCCCCAGAGACCCAGTACTTC. It specifies CASSRGLAGAPETQYF. Variable domain in full (rest from reference TRBV7-8 and TRBJ2-5): GAGVSQSPRYKVAKRGQDVALRCDPISGHVSLFWYQQALGQGPEFLTYFQNEAQLDKSGLPSDRFFAERPEGSVSTLKIQRTQQEDSAVYLCASSRGLAGAPETQYFGPGTRLLVL.

The genes are TRBV5-1 and TRBJ2-3; D is perhaps TRBD2 (6 bases). The CDR3 runs to 15 residues. Deletions cut 0 bases from V and 4 bases from J, with 12 bases between. The V gene's germline CDR1 is SGHRS and CDR2 YFSETQ. CDR3 protein: CASSLADYASDTQYF. Written as DNA, the CDR3 is TGCGCCAGCAGCTTGGCGGACTACGCCTCAGATACGCAGTATTTT.

V and J are TRBV19 and TRBJ1-1; 7 bases align to TRBD1. Per germline, CDR1 LNHDA and CDR2 SQIVND (reference sequence). V dropped 5 bases and J dropped 1; count of bases not matched to a gene: 7. The CDR3 loop spans 15 amino acids. The CDR3 reads CASSRGGQWNTEAFF. The CDR3 bases are TGTGCCAGTAGTCGAGGGGGCCAATGGAACACTGAAGCTTTCTTT.

This clone was recorded once. The J gene is TRBJ2-5, the V gene TRBV5-6, with 11 nucleotides matching TRBD1. V lost 0 bases, J lost 5 bases, and 6 bases stayed unmatched. CDR1 and CDR2 from the germline V gene are SGHDT and YYEEEE. The CDR3 has 16 residues. CDR3 DNA sequence: TGTGCCAGCAGCTTGGCCTTAGGACAGGGGGCGGAGACCCAGTACTTC. Protein product: CASSLALGQGAETQYF.